Presented here are 25 T cell receptor beta chains from one specimen sequenced in a study of T cell responses to AZD1222 COVID-19 vaccine (dated by TCRdb to about 2021). Per the publication, the time point label means: about 28 days (+/-7) after the second vaccine dose. The protocol used for the library was the immunoSEQ multiplex PCR assay. The immuneACCESS repertoire file appears here via TCRdb, limited to in-frame rearrangements. These files lack a portion of the clones; in checked studies, under half of the deficit traces to unresolved V genes, and the cause of the others is not known. For this sample the table gives roughly 100,000 clones, of which roughly 87% were detected only once. The ten most abundant clones make up 2% to 3% of the sample. The sample consisted of peripheral blood, taken 28 days after the second AZD1222 dose. The origin of the receptors is an adult who received the AZD1222 COVID-19 vaccine.

With regard to this clone: One end of the junction does not line up with germline, which may come from a read error. The chain combines TRBV7-2 with TRBJ2-3; 12 bases match TRBD2. Germline-derived CDR1 and CDR2 are SGHTA and FQGNSA. The CDR3 contains 12 residues. CDR3 region: CASSVSGLAGFF. The DNA of the CDR3 is TGTGCCAGCAGCGTGTCAGGACTAGCGGGATTTTTT.

This clone was seen a few times. This chain uses TRBV4-2 with TRBJ2-1; a possible D gene is TRBD2 (6 bases). V lost 3 bases to trimming and J lost 3 bases, with 6 bases between them. The CDR3 sequence is 13 residues long. Germline CDR1 and CDR2: LGHNA and YNFKEQ. The CDR3 sequence is CASSQTSYNEQFF. The CDR3 DNA reads as TGTGCCAGCAGCCAGACTAGCTACAATGAGCAGTTCTTC.

This clone occurred a few times. V and J are TRBV2 and TRBJ1-5; 9 bases align to TRBD1. The germline gives CDR1 SNHLY, CDR2 FYNNEI. V shed 7 bases, J shed 7 bases, and the junction held 2 bases outside the gene matches. This CDR3 has 12 amino acids. The CDR3 here is CASKTGGQPQHF. CDR3 nucleotide sequence: TGTGCCAGCAAGACAGGGGGGCAGCCCCAGCATTTT.

This clone is a singleton in its sample. Here the CDR3 reads CASSPSTPGETQYF. The CDR3 nucleotides read TGTGCCAGCAGCCCCAGCACTCCCGGGGAGACCCAGTACTTC. The chain combines TRBV28 with TRBJ2-5; no firm D call. This CDR3 is built from 14 residues. Germline CDR1 MDHEN, CDR2 SYDVKM. V lost 6 bases, J lost 5 bases, and 16 bases lay in between.

This clone showed up just once. J is TRBJ1-4 and V is TRBV29-1; no definite D call. Trimming stripped 4 bases from V and 0 bases from J, with 15 bases between. There are 16 residues in the CDR3. CDR1 and CDR2 (germline): SQVTM, ANQGSEA. The CDR3 is CSVAGQQASTNEKLFF. CDR3 DNA: TGCAGCGTTGCCGGCCAGCAAGCGTCAACTAATGAAAAACTGTTTTTT. The variable domain in full, with the rest retrieved from reference TRBV29-1 and TRBJ1-4, is SAVISQKPSRDICQRGTSLTIQCQVDSQVTMMFWYRQQPGQSLTLIATANQGSEATYESGFVIDKFPISRPNLTFSTLTVSNMSPEDSSIYLCSVAGQQASTNEKLFFGSGTQLSVL.

The sample holds a few counts of this clone. The genes are TRBV6-5 and TRBJ2-6; D not resolved. The CDR3 has 15 residues. The germline V and J ends were trimmed by 6 bases and 0 bases, with 9 bases remaining between them. The germline gives CDR1 MNHEY, CDR2 SVGAGI. The CDR3 nucleotides are TGTGCCAGCAGCGACGACGTCTCTGGGGCCAACGTCCTGACTTTC. This encodes CASSDDVSGANVLTF.

This chain connects TRBV24-1 to TRBJ1-3; D unresolved. This CDR3 is 11 amino acids long. The germline V and J ends were trimmed by 9 bases and 3 bases, with 5 bases remaining between them. Looked up from germline, CDR1 is KGHDR and CDR2 is SFDVKD. CDR3 in DNA: TGTGCCACCCAAAGTGGAAACACCATATATTTT. Its protein is CATQSGNTIYF.

The CDR3 coding sequence is TGCAGCGTTGTGGGGGATGGCTACACCTTC. Its translation: CSVVGDGYTF. V usage is TRBV29-1 and J usage is TRBJ1-2, with D possibly being TRBD1 (5 bases). The CDR3 has 10 residues. Trimming shortened V by 4 bases and J by 6 bases, and 6 bases separated the two germline ends. Germline loops: CDR1 SQVTM, CDR2 ANQGSEA.

The chain uses TRBV15 and TRBJ2-3; D is undetermined. The CDR3 runs to 13 residues. Looked up from germline, CDR1 is LNHNV and CDR2 is YYDKDF (reference sequence). The V and J ends lost 1 base and 4 bases respectively, with 6 bases between them. The CDR3 protein is CATSRGLADTQYF. CDR3 nucleotide sequence: TGTGCCACCAGCAGAGGGCTGGCAGATACGCAGTATTTT. The full variable domain, with the rest looked up from reference TRBV15 and TRBJ2-3, is DAMVIQNPRYQVTQFGKPVTLSCSQTLNHNVMYWYQQKSSQAPKLLFHYYDKDFNNEADTPDNFQSRRPNTSFCFLDIRSPGLGDTAMYLCATSRGLADTQYFGPGTRLTVL.

This clone was observed a handful of times. The chain couples TRBV12-3 or TRBV12-4 to TRBJ1-1; a possible D gene is TRBD1 (5 bases). This CDR3 spans 13 amino acids. The V gene lost 5 bases and the J gene lost 6 bases, with 13 bases spanning the gap. The CDR3 DNA sequence: TGTGCCAGCAGTCCAGGGTTCTCGGCTGAAGCTTTCTTT. Protein sequence: CASSPGFSAEAFF.

This chain uses TRBV28 with TRBJ1-5; maybe TRBD1 (5 bases). Germline-derived CDR1 and CDR2 are MDHEN and SYDVKM. Trimming removed 6 bases at V and 4 bases at J, with 13 bases between. The CDR3 covers 14 residues. CDR3 sequence reads: CASSSGTPNQPQHF. CDR3 coding DNA: TGTGCCAGCAGCTCCGGGACGCCTAATCAGCCCCAGCATTTT.

The V and J genes are TRBV7-9 and TRBJ2-1, with TRBD1 matching 7 bases. The CDR3 sequence is 17 residues long. Germline lookup yields CDR1 SEHNR and CDR2 FQNEAQ (reference sequence). The V segment lost 5 bases and the J segment 7 bases; nucleotides outside the gene matches: 17. The chain's CDR3 is CASSERSRGGALNEQFF. The CDR3 DNA follows: TGTGCCAGCAGCGAACGGAGTAGAGGGGGCGCATTAAATGAGCAGTTCTTC.

The V call is TRBV9, the J call TRBJ1-1; a possible D gene is TRBD1 (6 bases). CDR1 is SGDLS, CDR2 YYNGEE, per germline. The CDR3 contains 15 residues. The germline V and J ends were trimmed by 0 bases and 2 bases, with 11 bases remaining between them. Here the CDR3 reads CASSVVTGRNTEAFF. As DNA, the CDR3 is TGTGCCAGCAGCGTAGTGACAGGTCGAAACACTGAAGCTTTCTTT.

CDR3 bases: TGCGCCAGCACCCTCTGGGCGGGAGATAATTCACCCCTCCACTTT. It yields the protein CASTLWAGDNSPLHF. The chain combines TRBV5-1 with TRBJ1-6, with D hard to call. Germline CDR1 is SGHRS and CDR2 is YFSETQ. The CDR3 extends over 15 amino acids. V was trimmed by 6 bases and J by 5 bases, leaving 15 bases between them.

This chain uses TRBV7-3 with TRBJ2-1; D tentatively reads TRBD1 or TRBD2 (6 bases each). With 5 bases removed from V and 10 bases from J, the gap between germline ends came to 15 bases. Germline V gene sequence: CDR1 SGHTA, CDR2 FQGTGA. The CDR3 contains 13 residues. The DNA for the CDR3 is TGTGCCAGCAGCGCGGGACAACTGGGCGAGCAGTTCTTC. Amino acid sequence: CASSAGQLGEQFF. The entire variable domain, with the rest obtained from reference TRBV7-3 and TRBJ2-1, is as follows: GAGVSQTPSNKVTEKGKYVELRCDPISGHTALYWYRQSLGQGPEFLIYFQGTGAADDSGLPNDRFFAVRPEGSVSTLKIQRTERGDSAVYLCASSAGQLGEQFFGPGTRLTVL.

This rearrangement joins TRBV20-1 to TRBJ1-6, with a possible D match to TRBD1 (5 bases). With 3 bases removed from V and 7 bases from J, the gap between germline ends came to 10 bases. Germline V lookup: CDR1 DFQATT, CDR2 SNEGSKA (reference sequence). The CDR3 contains 13 residues. CDR3 bases: TGCAGTGCTAGTGGGGCGAGGAATTCACCCCTCCACTTT. Amino acids: CSASGARNSPLHF.

The V call is TRBV19, the J call TRBJ2-7, with TRBD2 identical over 9 bases. CDR1 and CDR2 from the germline V gene are LNHDA and SQIVND (reference sequence). V shed 9 bases, J shed 4 bases, and the junction held 13 bases outside the gene matches. CDR3 size: 15 residues. For the CDR3, the DNA is TGTGCCAGCATGACTATAGCGGGAGAGGGGTACGAGCAGTACTTC. This translates into CASMTIAGEGYEQYF.

The rearrangement uses TRBV28 and TRBJ1-5, with a possible D match to TRBD1 (5 bases). Germline lookup yields CDR1 MDHEN and CDR2 SYDVKM. CDR3 length: 15 amino acids. Between the trimmed V and J ends, which lost 3 bases and 5 bases, there was a span of 14 bases. Written as DNA, the CDR3 is TGTGCCAGCAGTTTGCGGGGTGGGGGGGATCAGCCCCAGCATTTT. Translation: CASSLRGGGDQPQHF.

The genes are TRBV30 and TRBJ1-2; tentative D call: TRBD1 (5 bases). V was shortened by 2 bases and J by 1 base, with 11 bases between the two germline ends. Germline values: CDR1 GTSNPN, CDR2 SVGIG (reference sequence). The CDR3 consists of 14 residues. The CDR3 nucleotides read TGTGCCTGGAGTCGGGACGGGGGTAACTATGGCTACACCTTC. Its translation is CAWSRDGGNYGYTF. The full variable domain, rest sourced from reference TRBV30 and TRBJ1-2, is SQTIHQWPATLVQPVGSPLSLECTVEGTSNPNLYWYRQAAGRGLQLLFYSVGIGQISSEVPQNLSASRPQDRQFILSSKKLLLSDSGFYLCAWSRDGGNYGYTFGSGTRLTVV.

V usage is TRBV7-6 and J usage is TRBJ1-1; TRBD1 matches 7 bases. The CDR3 contains 18 residues. Trimming removed 5 bases from V and 5 bases from J; junction bases left unmatched: 20. From germline, CDR1 is SGHVS and CDR2 FNYEAQ. The chain's CDR3 is CASSRSNFLTGDLTEAFF. The CDR3 nucleotides are TGTGCCAGCAGCCGTTCGAATTTTTTAACAGGGGACTTGACTGAAGCTTTCTTT.

V and J are TRBV7-9 and TRBJ1-3; weak D call: TRBD1 (6 bases). Trimming stripped 5 bases from V and 0 bases from J, with 14 bases between. Germline V gives CDR1 SEHNR, CDR2 FQNEAQ (reference sequence). CDR3 length: 16 residues. Here the CDR3 reads CASSHSGTHSGNTIYF. The CDR3 DNA is TGTGCCAGCAGCCATAGCGGGACACACTCTGGAAACACCATATATTTT.

The chain has TRBV2 and TRBJ1-6, with 7 bases lining up with TRBD1. The CDR3 contains 15 residues. The germline V gene has CDR1 SNHLY and CDR2 FYNNEI. The J segment lost 5 bases and the V segment lost 10 bases, leaving 11 bases of the junction unmatched. The CDR3 loop reads CATRAPTGNNSPLHF. The CDR3 bases are TGTGCCACCAGAGCCCCGACAGGGAATAATTCACCCCTCCACTTT.

This rearrangement joins TRBV2 to TRBJ2-1; the match to TRBD2 covers 7 bases. The V gene's germline CDR1 is SNHLY and CDR2 FYNNEI. The V and J ends lost 8 bases and 8 bases, in that order; junction bases with no gene match: 12. This CDR3 region has 14 residues. The CDR3 is CASADGRAWHEQFF. CDR3 in DNA: TGTGCCAGCGCGGATGGGAGGGCCTGGCATGAGCAGTTCTTC.

This chain uses TRBV2 with TRBJ1-6; 7 nucleotides align to TRBD1. This CDR3 comprises 14 residues. After removal of 6 bases from V and 4 bases from J, the junction contained 3 bases not matched to a gene. Germline V gene lookup returns CDR1 SNHLY and CDR2 FYNNEI. The CDR3 sequence is CASSSRGYNSPLHF. The CDR3 region has the DNA TGTGCCAGCAGCAGCAGGGGGTATAATTCACCCCTCCACTTT.

This clone has more than one count but fewer than ten. The chain recombines TRBV10-2 with TRBJ1-1; TRBD1 matches at 7 bases. Looked up from germline, CDR1 is WSHSY and CDR2 is SAAADI. V trimming: 8 bases; J trimming: 0 bases; junction bases outside the gene matches: 6. The CDR3 covers 14 residues. DNA for the CDR3: TGCGCCAGCTGGACAGGTGGTCTGAACACTGAAGCTTTCTTT. The encoded protein is CASWTGGLNTEAFF.